This is a list of T cell receptor beta chains from one sample in a study of OX40 agonist ivuxolimab in advanced cancers. Clones were read by immunoSEQ multiplex PCR, and TCRdb kept only the in-frame ones, dropping some. This table holds about 55,000 clones, about nine tenths found once. Sample: CD4+ or CD8+ T cells sorted from blood, taken in a trial of the OX40 agonist ivuxolimab. The receptors were sampled from an adult with an advanced solid tumor such as melanoma, head and neck, liver or kidney cancer. Both conserved end residues are trimmed from each CDR3. The D gene is left open where the match is weak.

CDR3 length | V gene | D gene | CDR3 protein
9 | TRBV27 | - | ASSFGHTQY
10 | TRBV28 | - | ASSKGDYGYT
14 | TRBV4-2 | TRBD2 | ASSQDSSGHTDTQY
13 | TRBV6-5 | TRBD2 | ASSSWAVGGETQY
13 | TRBV19 | TRBD2 | ASSIVGLAGETQY
13 | TRBV4-1 | TRBD1 | ASRRLQGEAEKLF
11 | TRBV7-7 | - | ASSTQVNNEQF
12 | TRBV23-1 | - | ASSHPDPTYEQY
16 | TRBV5-1 | TRBD2 | ASRGLAGGESSYNEQF
12 | TRBV5-1 | - | ASSFSARGTEAF
15 | TRBV27 | TRBD2 | ASSSPTSPKSTDTQY
11 | TRBV2 | TRBD1 | ASRPDREETQY
13 | TRBV25-1 | TRBD1 | ASSYGTGFTYEQY
13 | TRBV5-1 | TRBD1 | ASSTDQGAGETQY